This T cell receptor (beta chain) is drawn from a study of post-analysis software for immune sequencing data. Study information: The patients showed relapsing-remitting, secondary progressive and progressive-relapsing multiple sclerosis courses.

CDR1 is SGDLS, CDR2 YYNGEE, per germline. V dropped 2 bases and J dropped 1 base, with 6 bases sitting between them. This CDR3 region has 13 residues. This clonotype was seen ten or more times. Its specificity is unknown. Study observations and caveats: Comparison of patients with controls showed five TRBV segments more frequent in patients, TRBV5-6, TRBV5-1 and TRBV20-1 among them. Patients with multiple sclerosis recorded significantly lower normalized Chao1 diversity than controls, the study found.

Carried by the TCR beta cDNA libraries were unique molecular identifiers. Each sample of about 0.9 to 10 million input T cells yielded around 500,000 cDNA molecules, so each molecule approximated one T cell. TCRdb re-derived calls from the PCR reads in MiXCR, one entry per CDR3 protein. The sample carries roughly 730,000 distinct CDR3 sequences, roughly 27% recorded once. The origin of this receptor is a girl between 5 and 17 years old with multiple sclerosis. The specimen sequenced was blood. The chain carries TRBV9 and TRBJ2-5; tentatively, D is TRBD1 (5 bases). The CDR3 protein is CASSVDTQETQYF. In DNA, the CDR3 is TGTGCCAGCAGCGTGGACACCCAAGAGACCCAGTACTTC.